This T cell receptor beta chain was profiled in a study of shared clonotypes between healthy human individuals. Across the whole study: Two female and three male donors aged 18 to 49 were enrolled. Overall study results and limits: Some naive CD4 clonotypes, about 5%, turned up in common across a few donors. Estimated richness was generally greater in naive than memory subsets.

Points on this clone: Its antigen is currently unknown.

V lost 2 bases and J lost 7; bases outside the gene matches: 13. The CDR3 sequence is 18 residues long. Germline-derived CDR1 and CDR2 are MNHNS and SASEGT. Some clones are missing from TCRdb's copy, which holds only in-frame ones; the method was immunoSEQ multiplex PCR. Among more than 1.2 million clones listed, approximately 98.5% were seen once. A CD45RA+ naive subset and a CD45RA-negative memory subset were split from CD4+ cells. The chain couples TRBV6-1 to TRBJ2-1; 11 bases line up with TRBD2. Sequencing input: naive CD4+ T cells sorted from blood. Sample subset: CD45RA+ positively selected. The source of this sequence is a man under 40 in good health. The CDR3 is CASSERGSNSGRGNEQFF. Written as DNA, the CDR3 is TGTGCCAGCAGTGAAAGGGGGTCAAATAGCGGGAGGGGTAATGAGCAGTTCTTC.